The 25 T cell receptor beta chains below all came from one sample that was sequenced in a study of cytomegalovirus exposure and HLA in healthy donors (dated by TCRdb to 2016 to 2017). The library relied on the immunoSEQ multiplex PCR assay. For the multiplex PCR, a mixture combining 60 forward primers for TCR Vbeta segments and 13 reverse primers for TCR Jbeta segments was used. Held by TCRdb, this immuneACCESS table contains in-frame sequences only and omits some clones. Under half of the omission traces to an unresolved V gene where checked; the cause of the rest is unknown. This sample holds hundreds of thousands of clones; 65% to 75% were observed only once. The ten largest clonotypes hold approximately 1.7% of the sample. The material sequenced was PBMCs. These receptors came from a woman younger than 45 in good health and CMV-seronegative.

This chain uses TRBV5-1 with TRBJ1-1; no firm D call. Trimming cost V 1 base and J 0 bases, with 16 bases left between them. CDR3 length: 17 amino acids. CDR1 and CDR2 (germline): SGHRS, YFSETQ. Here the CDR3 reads CASSLRRETLMNTEAFF. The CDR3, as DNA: TGCGCCAGCAGCTTGAGGAGGGAAACACTCATGAACACTGAAGCTTTCTTT.

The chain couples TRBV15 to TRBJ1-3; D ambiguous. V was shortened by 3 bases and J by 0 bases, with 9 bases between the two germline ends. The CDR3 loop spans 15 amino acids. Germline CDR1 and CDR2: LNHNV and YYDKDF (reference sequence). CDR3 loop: CATSRVLPSGNTIYF. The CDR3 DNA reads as TGTGCCACCAGCAGGGTACTCCCCTCTGGAAACACCATATATTTT.

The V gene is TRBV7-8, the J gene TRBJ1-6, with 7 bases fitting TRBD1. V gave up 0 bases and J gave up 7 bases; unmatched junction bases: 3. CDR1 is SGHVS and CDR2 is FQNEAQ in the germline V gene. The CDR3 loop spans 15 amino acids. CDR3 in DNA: TGTGCCAGCAGCTTAGCGACAGGGAAAAATTCACCCCTCCACTTT. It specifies CASSLATGKNSPLHF.

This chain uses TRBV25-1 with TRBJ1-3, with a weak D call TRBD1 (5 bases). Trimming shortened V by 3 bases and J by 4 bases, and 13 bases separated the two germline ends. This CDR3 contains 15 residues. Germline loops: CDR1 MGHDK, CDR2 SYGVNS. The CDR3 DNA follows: TGTGCCAGCAGTGAGCGGACGGCAGGGGGAAACACCATATATTTT. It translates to CASSERTAGGNTIYF.

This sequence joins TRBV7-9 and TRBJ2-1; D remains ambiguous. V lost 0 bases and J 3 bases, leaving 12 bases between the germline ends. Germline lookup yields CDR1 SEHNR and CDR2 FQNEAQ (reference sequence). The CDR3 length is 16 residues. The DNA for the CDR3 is TGTGCCAGCAGCTTAGCTTTTGCAGATGACTACAATGAGCAGTTCTTC. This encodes CASSLAFADDYNEQFF.

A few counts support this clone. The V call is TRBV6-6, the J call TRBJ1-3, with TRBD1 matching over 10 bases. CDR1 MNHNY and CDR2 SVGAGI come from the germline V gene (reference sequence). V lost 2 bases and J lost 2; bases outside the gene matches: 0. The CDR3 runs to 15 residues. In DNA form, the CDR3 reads TGTGCCAGCAGTTACGGGACAGGGGCTGGAAACACCATATATTTT. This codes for CASSYGTGAGNTIYF.

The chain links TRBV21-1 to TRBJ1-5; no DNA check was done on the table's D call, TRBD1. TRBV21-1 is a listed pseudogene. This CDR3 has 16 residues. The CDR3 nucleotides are TGTGCCAGCAGCAAACCCCAGGACAGGGACAATCAGCCCCAGCATTTT. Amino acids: CASSKPQDRDNQPQHF.

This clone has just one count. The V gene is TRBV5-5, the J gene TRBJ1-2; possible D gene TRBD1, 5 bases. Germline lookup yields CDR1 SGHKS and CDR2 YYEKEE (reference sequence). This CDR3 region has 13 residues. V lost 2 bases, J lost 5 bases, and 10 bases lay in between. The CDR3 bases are TGTGCCAGCAGCTTAACGGACACTTATGGCTACACCTTC. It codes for CASSLTDTYGYTF.

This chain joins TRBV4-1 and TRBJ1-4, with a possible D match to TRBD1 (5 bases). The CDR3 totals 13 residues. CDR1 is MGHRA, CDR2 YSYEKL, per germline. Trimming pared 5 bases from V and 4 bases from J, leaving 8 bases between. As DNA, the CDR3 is TGCGCCAGCAGCGAACAGGTTAATGAAAAACTGTTTTTT. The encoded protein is CASSEQVNEKLFF.

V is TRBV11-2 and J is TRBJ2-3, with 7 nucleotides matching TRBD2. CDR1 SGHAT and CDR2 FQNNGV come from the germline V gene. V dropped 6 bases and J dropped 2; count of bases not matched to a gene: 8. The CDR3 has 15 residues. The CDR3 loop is CASRQGLADTDTQYF. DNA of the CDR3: TGTGCCAGCAGGCAAGGGCTAGCGGACACAGATACGCAGTATTTT.

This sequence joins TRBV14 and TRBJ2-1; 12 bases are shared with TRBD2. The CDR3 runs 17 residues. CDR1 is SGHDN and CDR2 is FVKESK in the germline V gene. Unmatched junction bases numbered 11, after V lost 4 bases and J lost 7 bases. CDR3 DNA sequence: TGTGCCAGCAGCCCTCTTTTTCTAGCGGGAGGGGTGAATGAGCAGTTCTTC. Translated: CASSPLFLAGGVNEQFF.

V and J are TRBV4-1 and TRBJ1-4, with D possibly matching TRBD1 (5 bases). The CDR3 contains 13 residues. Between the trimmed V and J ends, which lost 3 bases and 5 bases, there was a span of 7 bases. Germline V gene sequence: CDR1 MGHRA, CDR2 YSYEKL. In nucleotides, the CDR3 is TGCGCCAGCAGCCAGACAGTAAATGAAAAACTGTTTTTT. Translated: CASSQTVNEKLFF.

The CDR3 bases are TGTGCCAGCAGCTTAGGAACGGGAACCTACGAGCAGTACTTC. Translation: CASSLGTGTYEQYF. The chain uses TRBV5-4 and TRBJ2-7; D possibly corresponds to TRBD2 (5 bases). Trimming stripped 2 bases from V and 2 bases from J, with 11 bases between. Germline CDR1 SGHNT, CDR2 YYREEE (reference sequence). This CDR3 region has 14 residues.

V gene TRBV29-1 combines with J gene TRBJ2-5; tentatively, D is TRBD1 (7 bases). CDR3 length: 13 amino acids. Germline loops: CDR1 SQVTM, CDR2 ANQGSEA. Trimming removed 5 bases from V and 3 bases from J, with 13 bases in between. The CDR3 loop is CSVRRGRKETQYF. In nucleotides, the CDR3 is TGCAGCGTTCGGAGGGGGCGCAAAGAGACCCAGTACTTC.

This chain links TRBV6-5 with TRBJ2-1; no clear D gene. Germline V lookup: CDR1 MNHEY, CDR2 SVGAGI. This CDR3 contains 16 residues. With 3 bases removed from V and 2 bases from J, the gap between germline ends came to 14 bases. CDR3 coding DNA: TGTGCCAGCAGTTATGGCTCCCAGGTCGCCTACAATGAGCAGTTCTTC. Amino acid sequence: CASSYGSQVAYNEQFF.

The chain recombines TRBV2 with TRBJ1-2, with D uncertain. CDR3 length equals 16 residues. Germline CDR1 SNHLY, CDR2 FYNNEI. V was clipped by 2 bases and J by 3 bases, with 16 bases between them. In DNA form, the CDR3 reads TGTGCCAGCAGTGAAAACGCAGCGAACCTACACTATGGCTACACCTTC. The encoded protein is CASSENAANLHYGYTF.

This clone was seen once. The CDR3 here is CASSLSPGLNTEAFF. The CDR3 region has the DNA TGCGCCAGCAGCTTGAGCCCGGGGTTGAACACTGAAGCTTTCTTT. This chain joins TRBV5-1 and TRBJ1-1; D remains ambiguous. V lost 1 base and J 0 bases, leaving 10 bases between the germline ends. The V gene's germline CDR1 is SGHRS and CDR2 YFSETQ. There are 15 residues in the CDR3.

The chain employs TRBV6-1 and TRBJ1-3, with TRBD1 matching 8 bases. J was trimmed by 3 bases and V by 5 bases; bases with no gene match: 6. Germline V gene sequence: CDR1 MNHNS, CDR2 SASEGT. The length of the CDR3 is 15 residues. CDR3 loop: CASSPQGAYGNTIYF. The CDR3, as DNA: TGTGCCAGCAGTCCTCAGGGGGCGTATGGAAACACCATATATTTT.

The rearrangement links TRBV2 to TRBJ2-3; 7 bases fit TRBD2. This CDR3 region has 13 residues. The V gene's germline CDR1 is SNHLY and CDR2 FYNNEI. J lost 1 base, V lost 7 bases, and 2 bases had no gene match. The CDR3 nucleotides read TGTGCCAGCAAGGGGAGGGGCACAGATACGCAGTATTTT. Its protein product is CASKGRGTDTQYF.

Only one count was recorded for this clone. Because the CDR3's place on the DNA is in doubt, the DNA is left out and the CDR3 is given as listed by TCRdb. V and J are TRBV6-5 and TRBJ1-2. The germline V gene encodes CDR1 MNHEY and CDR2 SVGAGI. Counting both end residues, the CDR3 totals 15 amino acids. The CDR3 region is CASSSSGMGIYGYTF.

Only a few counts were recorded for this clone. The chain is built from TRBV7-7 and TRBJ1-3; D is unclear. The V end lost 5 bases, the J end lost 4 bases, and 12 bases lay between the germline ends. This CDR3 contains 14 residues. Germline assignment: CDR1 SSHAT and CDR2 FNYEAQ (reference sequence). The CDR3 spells CASSPLAEGNTIYF. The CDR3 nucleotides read TGTGCCAGCAGCCCCCTGGCGGAGGGAAACACCATATATTTT.

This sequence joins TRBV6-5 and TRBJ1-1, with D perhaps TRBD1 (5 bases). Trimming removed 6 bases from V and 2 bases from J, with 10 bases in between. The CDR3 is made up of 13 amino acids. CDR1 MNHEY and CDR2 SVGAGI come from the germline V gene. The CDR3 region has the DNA TGTGCCAGCAGCCCCAGGGTTAACACTGAAGCTTTCTTT. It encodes CASSPRVNTEAFF.

CDR3 protein: CASSWGVVSTDTQYF. CDR3 DNA sequence: TGCGCCAGCAGCTGGGGCGTAGTTAGCACAGATACGCAGTATTTT. The rearrangement links TRBV5-1 to TRBJ2-3, with a possible D match to TRBD1 (5 bases). The V gene lost 3 bases and the J gene lost 0 bases, with 11 bases spanning the gap. The length of the CDR3 is 15 residues. The V gene's germline CDR1 is SGHRS and CDR2 YFSETQ. The variable domain in full, completed from reference TRBV5-1 and TRBJ2-3, reads KAGVTQTPRYLIKTRGQQVTLSCSPISGHRSVSWYQQTPGQGLQFLFEYFSETQRNKGNFPGRFSGRQFSNSRSEMNVSTLELGDSALYLCASSWGVVSTDTQYFGPGTRLTVL.

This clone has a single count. CDR3 loop: CASSEGTMDQPQHF. The CDR3 DNA follows: TGTGCCAGCAGTGAAGGGACTATGGATCAGCCCCAGCATTTT. V gene TRBV6-1 combines with J gene TRBJ1-5; unclear D gene. Trimming took 1 base from V and 5 from J, leaving 9 bases between them. The CDR3 totals 14 residues. From germline, CDR1 is MNHNS and CDR2 SASEGT.

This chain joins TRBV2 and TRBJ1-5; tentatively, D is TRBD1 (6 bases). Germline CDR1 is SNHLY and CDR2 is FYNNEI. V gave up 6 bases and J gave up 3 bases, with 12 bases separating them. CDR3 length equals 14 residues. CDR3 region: CASRNRVNNQPQHF. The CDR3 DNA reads TGTGCCAGCAGAAACAGGGTTAACAATCAGCCCCAGCATTTT.